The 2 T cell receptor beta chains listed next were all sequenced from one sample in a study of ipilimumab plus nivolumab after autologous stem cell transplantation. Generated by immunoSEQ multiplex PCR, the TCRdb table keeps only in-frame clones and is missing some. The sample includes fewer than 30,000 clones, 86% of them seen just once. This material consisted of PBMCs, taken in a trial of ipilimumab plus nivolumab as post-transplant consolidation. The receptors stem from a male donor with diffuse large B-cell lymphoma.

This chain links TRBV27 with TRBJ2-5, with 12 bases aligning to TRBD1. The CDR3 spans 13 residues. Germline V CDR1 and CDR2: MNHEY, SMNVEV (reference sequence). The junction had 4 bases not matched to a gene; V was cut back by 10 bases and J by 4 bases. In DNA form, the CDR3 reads TGTGCCATCGGGACAGGGGGCGCAGAGACCCAGTACTTC. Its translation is CAIGTGGAETQYF.

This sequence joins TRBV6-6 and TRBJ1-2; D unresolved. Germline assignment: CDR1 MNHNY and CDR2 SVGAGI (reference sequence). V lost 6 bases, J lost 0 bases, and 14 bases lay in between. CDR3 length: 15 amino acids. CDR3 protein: CASSHAQKANYGYTF. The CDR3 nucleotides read TGTGCCAGCAGCCACGCCCAGAAGGCTAACTATGGCTACACCTTC.